Listed here is a single TCR beta chain. Its target is unknown. The method was immunoSEQ multiplex PCR; TCRdb's version includes in-frame clones alone and lacks a portion of them. The sample holds about 2.3 million clones; approximately 95% are singletons and the top ten take 0.39%. The data stem from a study of shared clonotypes between healthy human individuals. Findings and caveats of the study: Non-shared clonotypes displayed generation probabilities falling below those of clonotypes present in all four donors.

There are 15 residues in the CDR3. Trimming removed 7 bases at V and 0 bases at J, with 15 bases between. Germline CDR1 is MNHEY and CDR2 is SVGAGI. Sequenced input: naive CD4+ T cells from PBMCs. As for subset: CD45RA+ positively selected. The origin of this receptor is a man between 18 and 29 years old in good health. Some clones in this sample may be carry-over from other donors' samples. This chain uses TRBV6-5 with TRBJ1-2; D is uncertain. The CDR3 sequence is CASTPRRAANYGYTF. The CDR3 nucleotides read TGTGCCAGCACCCCCCGTAGGGCAGCTAACTATGGCTACACCTTC.